This T cell receptor beta chain was captured in a study of T-cell memory formation after mild COVID-19. Study overall: Across donors, TCR clusters were largely donor specific.

V lost 6 bases, J lost 4 bases, and 17 bases lay in between. The CDR3 length is 15 residues. Study observations and caveats: Specificity for SARS-CoV-2 was not confirmed among the second-wave clones peaking on day 37. Cross-reactive memory apparently joined, as some responding clones appeared in pre-infection memory.

Researchers used 5'RACE with constant-segment primers to make TCR alpha and TCR beta cDNA libraries that carry sample barcodes and UMIs. TCRdb called the 5' RACE reads again in MiXCR, with one record for every CDR3 protein. The table includes hundreds of thousands of distinct CDR3 sequences, 25% detected once. About this clonotype: Its antigen is unknown.

The sequencing sample was made of PBMCs or a T cell subset sorted from them (not recorded which). The chain is built from TRBV12-3 or TRBV12-4 and TRBJ2-3, with D tentatively TRBD1 or TRBD2 (6 bases each). The source is an adult woman who had mild COVID-19 (a few samples of this study predate the infection). Cell type and time point are not known. The CDR3 coding sequence is TGTGCCAGCAGGCTAGGGTGGGGGGCGGCAGATACGCAGTATTTT. Translating it yields CASRLGWGAADTQYF.